The clone carrying this T cell receptor beta chain was counted a few times. Germline V lookup: CDR1 SGHAT, CDR2 FQNNGV. Trimming took off 2 bases at V and 5 bases at J, with 13 bases between the two ends. The CDR3 consists of 14 residues. This record belongs to a study of blood T cell repertoires in COVID-19. Whole-study context: The United States, Italy and Spain supplied acute and convalescent COVID-19 samples. PBMCs, B-cell-depleted T cells, or T cells provided the cDNA or gDNA that made up the material.

Authors' methods: Reference gene primer amplification in the assay estimated nucleated cell counts. Libraries were prepared by immunoSEQ multiplex PCR; TCRdb keeps only in-frame clonotypes and omits some of them. Clone size and V and J calls were adopted from that table, with D and trimming inferred from the DNA. The data contain 150,000 to 200,000 clones, approximately 84% of them seen just once; the ten biggest clones take up approximately 2.4%. The chain has TRBV11-2 and TRBJ2-7; a possible D gene is TRBD1 (6 bases). The sample comprised peripheral blood. The receptor comes from a human donor with acute or convalescent COVID-19. The donor label of this sample is uncertain. CDR3 DNA sequence: TGTGCCAGCAGCTTACGAACAGGGAGCGACGAGCAGTACTTC. Protein sequence: CASSLRTGSDEQYF.